The clone carrying this T cell receptor (beta chain) was counted a few times. Its antigen is unidentified. Researchers prepared the TCRbeta library using unique molecular identifiers, the study reports. TCRdb reprocessed the PCR reads with MiXCR, giving one entry per CDR3 protein. The data contain about 980,000 distinct CDR3 sequences, 25% to 30% of them singletons. This specimen comes from a study of T-cell reconstitution after alpha-beta-depleted transplantation in children. Findings of the study overall: Surviving recipient T cells and thymic progenitors underlay high day-60 TCRbeta diversity in some patients. At around two months after transplant, the alpha-beta T cells were reportedly derived from several hundred expanded clones that came from non-depleted graft cells. Once a year had passed after transplant, T-cell counts and diversity came mostly from newly produced T cells.

V gave up 4 bases and J gave up 6 bases, with 13 bases separating them. The germline gives CDR1 SEHNR, CDR2 FQNEAQ (reference sequence). The CDR3 extends over 14 amino acids. Sequences were derived from PBMCs, mostly from graft donor cells, sampled 360 days after TCRalphabeta/CD19-depleted stem cell transplant. This sequence joins TRBV7-9 and TRBJ2-1, with D hard to call. The receptor comes from a boy under two years old who had a stem cell transplant for SCID, so the T cells may come from the graft donor. This chain's CDR3 is CASSSSGRFNEQFF. The CDR3 DNA follows: TGTGCCAGCAGCTCCTCTGGACGGTTCAATGAGCAGTTCTTC.